The sequence of this T cell receptor (beta chain) was determined in a study of blood T cell repertoires in COVID-19. Study summary: Specimens from acute and convalescent COVID-19 originated in the United States, Italy and Spain. PBMCs, B-cell-depleted T cells, or T cells were the source of the cDNA or gDNA that made up the material.

Seattle patients were enrolled during active infection and followed longitudinally. Germline CDR1 and CDR2: DFQATT and SNEGSKA (reference sequence). Trimming removed 6 bases from V and 8 bases from J; junction bases left unmatched: 6. The CDR3 extends over 11 amino acids. Original processing notes: Amplification with reference gene primers provided the estimates of nucleated cell counts. Sequenced by immunoSEQ multiplex PCR; TCRdb stores in-frame clones only, minus some. The V and J calls and the clone size are those of that table, but D and trimming were determined from the DNA. The table lists fewer than 300,000 clones, under 85% of them singletons.

V and J are TRBV20-1 and TRBJ1-2, with 7 bases matching TRBD1. The sequence derives from a human donor with COVID-19, enrolled during active disease. The donor label of this sample is uncertain. Material: peripheral blood. CDR3 coding DNA: TGCAGTGCAAGACAGGGAGGCGGCTACACCTTC. Its protein is CSARQGGGYTF.